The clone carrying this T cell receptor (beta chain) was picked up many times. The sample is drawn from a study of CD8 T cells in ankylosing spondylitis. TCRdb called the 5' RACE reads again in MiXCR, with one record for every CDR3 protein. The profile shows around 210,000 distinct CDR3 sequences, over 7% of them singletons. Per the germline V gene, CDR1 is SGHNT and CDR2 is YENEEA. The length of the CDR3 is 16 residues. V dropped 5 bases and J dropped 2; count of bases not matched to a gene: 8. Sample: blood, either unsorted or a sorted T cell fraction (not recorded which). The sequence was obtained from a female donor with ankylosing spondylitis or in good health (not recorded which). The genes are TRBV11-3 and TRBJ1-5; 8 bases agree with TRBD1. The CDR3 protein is CASSTDRGRGNQPQHF. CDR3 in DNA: TGTGCCAGCAGCACCGACAGGGGACGGGGCAATCAGCCCCAGCATTTT. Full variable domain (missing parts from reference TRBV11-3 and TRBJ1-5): EAGVVQSPRYKIIEKKQPVAFWCNPISGHNTLYWYLQNLGQGPELLIRYENEEAVDDSQLPKDRFSAERLKGVDSTLKIQPAELGDSAVYLCASSTDRGRGNQPQHFGDGTRLSIL.